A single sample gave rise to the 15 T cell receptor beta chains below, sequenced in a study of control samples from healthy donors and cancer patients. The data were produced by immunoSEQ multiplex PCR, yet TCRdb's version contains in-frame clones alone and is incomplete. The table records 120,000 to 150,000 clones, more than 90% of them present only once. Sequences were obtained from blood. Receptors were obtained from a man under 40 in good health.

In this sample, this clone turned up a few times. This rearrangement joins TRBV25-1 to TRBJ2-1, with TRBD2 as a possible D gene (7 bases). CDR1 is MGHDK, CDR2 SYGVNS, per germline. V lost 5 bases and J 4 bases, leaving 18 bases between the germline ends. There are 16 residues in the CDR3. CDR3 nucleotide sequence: TGTGCCAGCAGTCCCCAATCGGGGGGCTGGTACAATGAGCAGTTCTTC. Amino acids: CASSPQSGGWYNEQFF.

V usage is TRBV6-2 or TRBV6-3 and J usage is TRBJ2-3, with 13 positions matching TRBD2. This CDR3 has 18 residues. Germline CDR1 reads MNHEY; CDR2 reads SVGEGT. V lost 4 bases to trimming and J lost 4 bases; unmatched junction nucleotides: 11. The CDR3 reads CASSFTPGLAGRADTQYF. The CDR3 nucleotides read TGTGCCAGCAGTTTTACGCCGGGACTAGCGGGGAGGGCAGATACGCAGTATTTT.

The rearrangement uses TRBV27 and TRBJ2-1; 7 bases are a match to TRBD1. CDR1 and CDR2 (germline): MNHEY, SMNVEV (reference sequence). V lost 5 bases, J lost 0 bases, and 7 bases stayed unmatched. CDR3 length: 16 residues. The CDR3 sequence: CASSPTGLSSYNEQFF. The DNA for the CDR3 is TGTGCCAGCAGTCCGACAGGGCTTAGCTCCTACAATGAGCAGTTCTTC.

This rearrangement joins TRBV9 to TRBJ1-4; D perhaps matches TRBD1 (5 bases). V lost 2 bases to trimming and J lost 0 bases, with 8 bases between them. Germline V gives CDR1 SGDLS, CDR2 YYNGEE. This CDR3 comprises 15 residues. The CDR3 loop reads CASSVGGATNEKLFF. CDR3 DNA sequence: TGTGCCAGCAGCGTGGGAGGGGCAACTAATGAAAAACTGTTTTTT.

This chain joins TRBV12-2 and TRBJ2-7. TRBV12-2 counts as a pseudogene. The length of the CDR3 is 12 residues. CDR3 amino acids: CASPLEGDEQYF. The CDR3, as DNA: TGTGCAAGTCCCTTGGAGGGGGACGAGCAGTACTTC.

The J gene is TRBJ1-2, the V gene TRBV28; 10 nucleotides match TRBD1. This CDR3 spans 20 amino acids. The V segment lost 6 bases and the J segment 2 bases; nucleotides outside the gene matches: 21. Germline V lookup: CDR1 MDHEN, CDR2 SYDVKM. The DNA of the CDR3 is TGTGCCAGCAGCTCCCTGGGACAGGGGACAATGAGGATTGCCAACTATGGCTACACCTTC. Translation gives CASSSLGQGTMRIANYGYTF.

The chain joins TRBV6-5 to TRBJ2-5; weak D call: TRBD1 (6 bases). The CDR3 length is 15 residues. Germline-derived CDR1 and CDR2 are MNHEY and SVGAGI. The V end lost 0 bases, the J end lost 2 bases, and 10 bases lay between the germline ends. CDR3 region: CASSYSGTSQETQYF. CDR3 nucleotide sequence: TGTGCCAGCAGTTACTCCGGGACATCTCAAGAGACCCAGTACTTC.

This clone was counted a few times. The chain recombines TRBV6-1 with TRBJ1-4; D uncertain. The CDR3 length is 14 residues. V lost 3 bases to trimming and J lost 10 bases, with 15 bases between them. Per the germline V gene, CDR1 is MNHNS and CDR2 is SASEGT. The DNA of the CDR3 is TGTGCCAGCAGTGAGGACCGGGAACCCGGAAAACTGTTTTTT. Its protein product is CASSEDREPGKLFF.

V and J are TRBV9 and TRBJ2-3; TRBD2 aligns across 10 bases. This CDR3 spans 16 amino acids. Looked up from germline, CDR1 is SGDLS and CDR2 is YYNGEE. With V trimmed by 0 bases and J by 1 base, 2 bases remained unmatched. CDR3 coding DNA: TGTGCCAGCAGCGTAGATACTAGCGGGGGCACAGATACGCAGTATTTT. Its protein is CASSVDTSGGTDTQYF.

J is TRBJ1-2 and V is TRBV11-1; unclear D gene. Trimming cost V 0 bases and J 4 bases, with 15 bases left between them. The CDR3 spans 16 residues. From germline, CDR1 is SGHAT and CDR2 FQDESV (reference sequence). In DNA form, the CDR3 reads TGTGCCAGCAGCTTAGCAGCTTCGGGAGGTCCCTATGGCTACACCTTC. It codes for CASSLAASGGPYGYTF.

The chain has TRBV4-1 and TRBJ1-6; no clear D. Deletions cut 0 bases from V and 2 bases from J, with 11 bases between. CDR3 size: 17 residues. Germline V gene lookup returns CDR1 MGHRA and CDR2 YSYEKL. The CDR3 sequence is CASSQDTTETYNSPLHF. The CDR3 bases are TGCGCCAGCAGCCAAGATACAACAGAGACCTATAATTCACCCCTCCACTTT.

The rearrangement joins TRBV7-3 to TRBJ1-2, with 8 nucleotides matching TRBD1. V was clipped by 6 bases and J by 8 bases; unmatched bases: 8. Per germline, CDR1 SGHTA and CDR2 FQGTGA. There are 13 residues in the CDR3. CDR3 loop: CASSRSGGLGYTF. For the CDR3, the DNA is TGTGCCAGCAGTCGCTCAGGGGGCTTGGGCTACACCTTC.

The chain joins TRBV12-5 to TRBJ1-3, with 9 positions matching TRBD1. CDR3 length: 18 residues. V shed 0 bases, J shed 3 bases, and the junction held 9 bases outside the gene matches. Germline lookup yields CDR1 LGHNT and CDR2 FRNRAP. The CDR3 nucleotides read TGTGCTAGTGGTTTGGTAGGACAGGGGAAAGATATTGGAAACACCATATATTTT. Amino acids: CASGLVGQGKDIGNTIYF.

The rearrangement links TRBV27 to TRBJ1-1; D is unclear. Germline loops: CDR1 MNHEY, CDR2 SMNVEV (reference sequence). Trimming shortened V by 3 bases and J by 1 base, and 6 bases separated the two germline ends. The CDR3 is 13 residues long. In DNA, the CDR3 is TGTGCCAGCAGTTTGCAGGAGAACACTGAAGCTTTCTTT. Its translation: CASSLQENTEAFF.

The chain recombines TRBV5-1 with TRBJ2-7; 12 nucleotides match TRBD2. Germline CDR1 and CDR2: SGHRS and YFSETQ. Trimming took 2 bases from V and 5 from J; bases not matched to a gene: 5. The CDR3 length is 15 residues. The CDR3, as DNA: TGCGCCAGCAGCTTACTAGCGGGGGGTGGAAACGAGCAGTACTTC. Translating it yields CASSLLAGGGNEQYF.